The text below deals with one T cell receptor (beta chain). Antigen: not known. These data come from a study of shared clonotypes between healthy human individuals. Study-wide context: The plates for each donor numbered three CD4 naive, three CD4 memory, two CD8 naive and one CD8 memory.

Investigators divided CD4+ cells into CD45RA+ naive and CD45RA-negative memory subsets. Libraries were prepared by immunoSEQ multiplex PCR; TCRdb keeps only in-frame clonotypes and omits some of them. This table holds some 2.4 million clones, approximately 93% found once. The CDR3 spans 17 residues. CDR1 and CDR2 (germline): SGHAT, FQNNGV. The V gene lost 3 bases and the J gene lost 1 base, with 18 bases spanning the gap. Study-level findings and limits: Against clonotypes common to all four donors, non-shared ones had lower generation probabilities.

The sequence derives from a young man in good health. Some clones in this sample may be carry-over from other donors' samples. The chain joins TRBV11-2 to TRBJ2-5; D is possibly TRBD2 (6 bases). The specimen was naive CD4+ T cells from PBMCs. Described subset: CD45RA+ positively selected. The chain's CDR3 is CASSLEGLVGFQETQYF. The CDR3 region has the DNA TGTGCCAGCAGCTTGGAGGGGCTGGTGGGGTTCCAAGAGACCCAGTACTTC.